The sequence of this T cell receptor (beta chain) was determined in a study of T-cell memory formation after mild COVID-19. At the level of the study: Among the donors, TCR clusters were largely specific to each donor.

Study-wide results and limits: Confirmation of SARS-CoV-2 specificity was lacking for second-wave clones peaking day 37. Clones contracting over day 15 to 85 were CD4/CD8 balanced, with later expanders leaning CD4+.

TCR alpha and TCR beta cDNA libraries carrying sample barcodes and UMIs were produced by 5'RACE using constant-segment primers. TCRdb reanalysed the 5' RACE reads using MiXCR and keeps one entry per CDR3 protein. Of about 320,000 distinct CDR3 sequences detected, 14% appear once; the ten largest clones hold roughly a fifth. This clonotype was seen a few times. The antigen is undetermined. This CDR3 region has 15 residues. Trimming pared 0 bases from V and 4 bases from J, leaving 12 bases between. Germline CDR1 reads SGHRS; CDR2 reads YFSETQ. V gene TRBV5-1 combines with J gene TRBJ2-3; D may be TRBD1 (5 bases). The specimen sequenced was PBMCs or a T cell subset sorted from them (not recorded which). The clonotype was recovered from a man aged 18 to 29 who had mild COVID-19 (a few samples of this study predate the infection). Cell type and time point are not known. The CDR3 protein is CASSLGNGAPDTQYF. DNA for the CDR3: TGCGCCAGCAGCTTGGGAAATGGGGCCCCAGATACGCAGTATTTT.